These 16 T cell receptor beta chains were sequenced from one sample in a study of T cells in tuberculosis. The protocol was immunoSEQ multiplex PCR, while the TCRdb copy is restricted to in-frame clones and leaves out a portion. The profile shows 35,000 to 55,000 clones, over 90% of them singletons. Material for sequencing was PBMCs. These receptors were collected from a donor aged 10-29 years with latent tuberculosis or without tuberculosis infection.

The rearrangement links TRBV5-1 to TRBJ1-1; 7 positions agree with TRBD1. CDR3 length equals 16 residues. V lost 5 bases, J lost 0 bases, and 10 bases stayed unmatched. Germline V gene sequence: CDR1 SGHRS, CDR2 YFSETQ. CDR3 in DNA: TGCGCCAGCAGTCGTCCACAGGGGTCCCTGAACACTGAAGCTTTCTTT. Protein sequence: CASSRPQGSLNTEAFF.

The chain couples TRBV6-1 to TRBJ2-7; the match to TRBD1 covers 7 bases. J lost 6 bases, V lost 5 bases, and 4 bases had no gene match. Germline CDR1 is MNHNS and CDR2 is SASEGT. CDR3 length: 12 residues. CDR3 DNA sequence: TGTGCCAGCAGTCGACGGACAGGCGAGCAGTACTTC. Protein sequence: CASSRRTGEQYF.

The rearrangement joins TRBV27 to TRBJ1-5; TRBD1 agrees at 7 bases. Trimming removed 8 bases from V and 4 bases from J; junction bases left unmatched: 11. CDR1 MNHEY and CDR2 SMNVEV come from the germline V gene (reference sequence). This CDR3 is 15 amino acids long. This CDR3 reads CASQGLDRPNQPQHF. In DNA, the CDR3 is TGTGCCAGCCAGGGTTTGGACAGGCCTAATCAGCCCCAGCATTTT.

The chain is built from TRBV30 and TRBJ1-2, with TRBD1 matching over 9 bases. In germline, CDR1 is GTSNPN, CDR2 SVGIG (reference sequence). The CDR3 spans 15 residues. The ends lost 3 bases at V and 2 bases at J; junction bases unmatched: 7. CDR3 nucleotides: TGTGCCTGGAGCGATTCCGGGACAGGGAACTATGGCTACACCTTC. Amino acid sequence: CAWSDSGTGNYGYTF.

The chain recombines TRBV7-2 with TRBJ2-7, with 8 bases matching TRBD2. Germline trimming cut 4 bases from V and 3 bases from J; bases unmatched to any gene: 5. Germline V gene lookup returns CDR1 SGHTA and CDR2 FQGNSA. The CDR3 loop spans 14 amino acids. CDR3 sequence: CASSWPGTSYEQYF. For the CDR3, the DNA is TGTGCCAGCAGCTGGCCCGGGACTAGCTACGAGCAGTACTTC.

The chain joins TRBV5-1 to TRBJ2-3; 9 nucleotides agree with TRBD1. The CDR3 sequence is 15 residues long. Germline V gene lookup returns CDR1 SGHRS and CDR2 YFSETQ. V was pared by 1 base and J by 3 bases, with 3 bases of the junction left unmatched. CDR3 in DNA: TGCGCCAGCAGCTTGACAGGGGGCTTTACAGATACGCAGTATTTT. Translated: CASSLTGGFTDTQYF.

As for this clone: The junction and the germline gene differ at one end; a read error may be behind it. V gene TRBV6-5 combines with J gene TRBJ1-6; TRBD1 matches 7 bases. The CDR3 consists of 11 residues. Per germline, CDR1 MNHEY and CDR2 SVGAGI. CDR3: CASSEMGQTDF. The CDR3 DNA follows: TGTGCCAGCAGTGAAATGGGACAGACGGATTTT.

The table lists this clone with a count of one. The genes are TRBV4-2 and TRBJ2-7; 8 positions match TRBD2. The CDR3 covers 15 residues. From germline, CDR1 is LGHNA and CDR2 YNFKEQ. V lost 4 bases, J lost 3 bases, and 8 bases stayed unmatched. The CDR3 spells CASSLPPLAGYEQYF. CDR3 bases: TGTGCCAGCAGCCTCCCCCCCCTAGCGGGCTACGAGCAGTACTTC.

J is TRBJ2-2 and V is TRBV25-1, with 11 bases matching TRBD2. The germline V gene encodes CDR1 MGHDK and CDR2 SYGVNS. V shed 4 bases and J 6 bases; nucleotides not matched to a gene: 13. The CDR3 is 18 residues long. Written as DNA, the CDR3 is TGTGCCAGCAGTGTTCGGATAGCGGGGGGGCTCTATCCCGGGGAGCTGTTTTTT. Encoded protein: CASSVRIAGGLYPGELFF. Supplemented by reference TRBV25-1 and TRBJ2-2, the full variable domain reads EADIYQTPRYLVIGTGKKITLECSQTMGHDKMYWYQQDPGMELHLIHYSYGVNSTEKGDLSSESTVSRIRTEHFPLTLESARPSHTSQYLCASSVRIAGGLYPGELFFGEGSRLTVL.

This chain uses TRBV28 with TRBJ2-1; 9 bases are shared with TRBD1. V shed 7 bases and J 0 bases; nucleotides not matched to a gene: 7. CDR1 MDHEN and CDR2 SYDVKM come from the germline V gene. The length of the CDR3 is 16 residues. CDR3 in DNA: TGTGCCAGCAACTGGGACAGGGAGAGCTCCTACAATGAGCAGTTCTTC. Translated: CASNWDRESSYNEQFF.

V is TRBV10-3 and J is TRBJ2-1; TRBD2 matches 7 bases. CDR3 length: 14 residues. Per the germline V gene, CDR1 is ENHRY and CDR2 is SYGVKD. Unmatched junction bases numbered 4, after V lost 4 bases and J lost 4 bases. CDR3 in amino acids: CAISGGGNYNEQFF. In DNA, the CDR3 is TGTGCCATCAGTGGCGGGGGTAATTACAATGAGCAGTTCTTC.

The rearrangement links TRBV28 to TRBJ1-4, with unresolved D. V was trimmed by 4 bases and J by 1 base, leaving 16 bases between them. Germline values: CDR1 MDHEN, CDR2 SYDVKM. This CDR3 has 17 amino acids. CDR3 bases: TGTGCCAGCAGTTCCACATCAATTCCAGAAACTAATGAAAAACTGTTTTTT. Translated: CASSSTSIPETNEKLFF. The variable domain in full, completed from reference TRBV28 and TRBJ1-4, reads DVKVTQSSRYLVKRTGEKVFLECVQDMDHENMFWYRQDPGLGLRLIYFSYDVKMKEKGDIPEGYSVSREKKERFSLILESASTNQTSMYLCASSSTSIPETNEKLFFGSGTQLSVL.

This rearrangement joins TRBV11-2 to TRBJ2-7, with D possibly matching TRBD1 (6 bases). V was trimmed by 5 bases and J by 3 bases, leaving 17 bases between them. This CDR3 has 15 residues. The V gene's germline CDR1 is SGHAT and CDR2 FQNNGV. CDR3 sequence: CASSPGQIRFYEQYF. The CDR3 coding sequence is TGTGCCAGCAGCCCCGGACAGATCCGATTCTACGAGCAGTACTTC. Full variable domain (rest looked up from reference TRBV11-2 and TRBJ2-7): EAGVAQSPRYKIIEKRQSVAFWCNPISGHATLYWYQQILGQGPKLLIQFQNNGVVDDSQLPKDRFSAERLKGVDSTLKIQPAKLEDSAVYLCASSPGQIRFYEQYFGPGTRLTVT.

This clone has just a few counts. The chain's CDR3 is CASSLNPGRLAGELFF. The CDR3 region has the DNA TGTGCCAGCAGTTTGAATCCAGGGAGGTTGGCCGGGGAGCTGTTTTTT. The chain combines TRBV6-5 with TRBJ2-2; a weak D match, TRBD2 (6 bases). This CDR3 contains 16 residues. Germline lookup yields CDR1 MNHEY and CDR2 SVGAGI. V was shortened by 4 bases and J by 6 bases, with 18 bases between the two germline ends.

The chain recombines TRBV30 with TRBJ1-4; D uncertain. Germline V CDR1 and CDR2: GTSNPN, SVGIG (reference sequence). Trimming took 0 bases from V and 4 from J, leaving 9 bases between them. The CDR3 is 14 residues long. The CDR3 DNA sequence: TGTGCCTGGAGTGTACAGCTAATTAATGAAAAACTGTTTTTT. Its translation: CAWSVQLINEKLFF.

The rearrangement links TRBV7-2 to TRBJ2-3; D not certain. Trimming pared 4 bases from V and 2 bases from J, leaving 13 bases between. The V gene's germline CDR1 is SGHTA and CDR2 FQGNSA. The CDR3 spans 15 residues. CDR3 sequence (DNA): TGTGCCAGCAGCTCGAGGCGTCGTTACACAGATACGCAGTATTTT. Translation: CASSSRRRYTDTQYF.